This T cell receptor beta chain was sequenced for a study of blood T cell repertoires in COVID-19. Study at large: The United States, Italy and Spain were the sources of the acute and convalescent COVID-19 samples. T cells, B-cell-depleted T cells, or PBMCs supplied cDNA or gDNA.

Only one count was recorded for this clone. At one boundary the junction diverges from the germline segment, which might be a read error. Authors' data handling: Amplified reference gene primers provided the basis for estimating nucleated cell counts. The table came from immunoSEQ multiplex PCR; TCRdb's copy has only in-frame clones and leaves some out. The DNA was the basis for D and trimming; V, J and clone size are from that table. The sample has some 97,000 clones, more than 70% seen once. Germline CDR1 reads LGHNA; CDR2 reads YSLEER. This CDR3 contains 17 residues. V gene TRBV4-3 combines with J gene TRBJ2-6, with TRBD2 identical over 8 bases. Sequencing input: peripheral blood. This receptor was taken from a human donor in a cohort sampled during active COVID-19. CDR3 loop: CARSRGGEVSGANVLTF. CDR3 nucleotide sequence: TGCGCCCGCAGCCGGGGGGGAGAGGTCTCTGGGGCCAACGTCCTGACTTTC.